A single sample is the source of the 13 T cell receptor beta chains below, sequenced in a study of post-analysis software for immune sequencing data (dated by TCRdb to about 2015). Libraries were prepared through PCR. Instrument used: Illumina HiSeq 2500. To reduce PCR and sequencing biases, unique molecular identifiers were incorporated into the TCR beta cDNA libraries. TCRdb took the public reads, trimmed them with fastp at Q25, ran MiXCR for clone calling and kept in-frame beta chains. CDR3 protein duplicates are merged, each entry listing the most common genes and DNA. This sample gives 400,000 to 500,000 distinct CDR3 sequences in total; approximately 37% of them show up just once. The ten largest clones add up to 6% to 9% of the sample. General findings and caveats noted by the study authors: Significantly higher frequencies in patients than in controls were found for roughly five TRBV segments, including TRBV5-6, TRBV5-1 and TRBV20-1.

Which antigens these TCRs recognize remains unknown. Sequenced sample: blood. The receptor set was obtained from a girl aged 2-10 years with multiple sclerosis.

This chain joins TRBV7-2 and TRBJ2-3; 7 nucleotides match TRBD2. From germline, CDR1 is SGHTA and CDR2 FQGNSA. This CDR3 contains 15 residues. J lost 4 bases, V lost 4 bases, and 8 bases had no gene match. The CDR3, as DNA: TGTGCCAGCAGCTCTAGCGGAGAGCACGCAGATACGCAGTATTTT. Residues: CASSSSGEHADTQYF.

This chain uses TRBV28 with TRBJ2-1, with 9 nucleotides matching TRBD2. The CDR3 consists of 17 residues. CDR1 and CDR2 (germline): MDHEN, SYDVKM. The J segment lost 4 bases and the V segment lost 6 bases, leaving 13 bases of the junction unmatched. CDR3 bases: TGTGCCAGCAGCCTAAGGTGGCGGGAGGGGTTTTACAATGAGCAGTTCTTC. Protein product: CASSLRWREGFYNEQFF.

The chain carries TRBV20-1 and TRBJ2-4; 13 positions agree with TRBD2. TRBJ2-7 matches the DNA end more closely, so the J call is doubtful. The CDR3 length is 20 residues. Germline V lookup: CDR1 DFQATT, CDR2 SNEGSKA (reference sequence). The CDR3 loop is CSARDSRTSGRAVKTYEQYF. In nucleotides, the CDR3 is TGCAGTGCTAGAGATTCCCGTACTAGCGGGAGGGCCGTGAAAACCTACGAGCAGTACTTC.

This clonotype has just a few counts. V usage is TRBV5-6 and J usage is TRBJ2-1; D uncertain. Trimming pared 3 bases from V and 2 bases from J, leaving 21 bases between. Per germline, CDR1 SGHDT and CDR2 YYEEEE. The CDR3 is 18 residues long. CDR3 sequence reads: CASSSVRFARFPYNEQFF. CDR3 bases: TGTGCCAGCAGCTCGGTGCGATTTGCGCGATTCCCCTACAATGAGCAGTTCTTC.

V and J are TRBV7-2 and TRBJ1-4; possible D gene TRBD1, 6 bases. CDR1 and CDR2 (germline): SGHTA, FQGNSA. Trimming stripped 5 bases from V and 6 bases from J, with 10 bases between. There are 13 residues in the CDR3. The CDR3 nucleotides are TGTGCCAGCAGCGTACGGACAGATGAAAAACTGTTTTTT. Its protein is CASSVRTDEKLFF.

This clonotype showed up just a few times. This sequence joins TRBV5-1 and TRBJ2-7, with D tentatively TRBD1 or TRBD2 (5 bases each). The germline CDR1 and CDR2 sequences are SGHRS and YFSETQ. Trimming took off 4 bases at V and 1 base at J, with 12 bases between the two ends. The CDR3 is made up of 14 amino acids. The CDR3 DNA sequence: TGCGCCAGCAGCATCCCAGGGACGTCCTACGAGCAGTACTTC. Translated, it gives CASSIPGTSYEQYF.

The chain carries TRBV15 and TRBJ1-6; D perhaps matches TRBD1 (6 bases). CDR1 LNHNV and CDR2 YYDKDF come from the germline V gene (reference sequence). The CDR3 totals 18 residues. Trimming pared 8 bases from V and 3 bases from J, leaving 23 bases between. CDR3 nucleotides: TGTGCCACCTCGCCTCCTCGGACAGCTAAAGTCTATAATTCACCCCTCCACTTT. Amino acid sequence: CATSPPRTAKVYNSPLHF. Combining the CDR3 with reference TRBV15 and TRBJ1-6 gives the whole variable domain DAMVIQNPRYQVTQFGKPVTLSCSQTLNHNVMYWYQQKSSQAPKLLFHYYDKDFNNEADTPDNFQSRRPNTSFCFLDIRSPGLGDTAMYLCATSPPRTAKVYNSPLHFGNGTRLTVT.

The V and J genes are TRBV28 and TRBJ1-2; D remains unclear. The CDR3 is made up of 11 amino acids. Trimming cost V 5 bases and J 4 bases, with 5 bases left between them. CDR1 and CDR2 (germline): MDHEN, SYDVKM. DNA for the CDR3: TGTGCCAGCAGTGACGTCTATGGCTACACCTTC. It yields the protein CASSDVYGYTF.

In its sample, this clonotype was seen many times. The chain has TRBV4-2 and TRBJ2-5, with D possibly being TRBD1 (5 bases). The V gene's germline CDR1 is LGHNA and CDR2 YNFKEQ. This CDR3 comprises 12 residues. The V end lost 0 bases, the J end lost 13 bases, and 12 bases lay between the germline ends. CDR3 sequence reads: CASSQDTGVWYF. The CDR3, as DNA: TGTGCCAGCAGCCAAGATACAGGAGTTTGGTACTTC.

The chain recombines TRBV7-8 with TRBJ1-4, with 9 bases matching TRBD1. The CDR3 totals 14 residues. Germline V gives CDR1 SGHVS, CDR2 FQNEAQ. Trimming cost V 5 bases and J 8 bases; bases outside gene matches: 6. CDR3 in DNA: TGTGCCAGCAGCCCACAGGGGGCTTGGGAAAAACTGTTTTTT. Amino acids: CASSPQGAWEKLFF.

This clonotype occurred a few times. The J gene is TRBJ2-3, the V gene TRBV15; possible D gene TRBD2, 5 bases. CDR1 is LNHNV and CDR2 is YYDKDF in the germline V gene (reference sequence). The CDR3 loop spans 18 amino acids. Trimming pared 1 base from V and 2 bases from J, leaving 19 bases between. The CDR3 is CATSRGITGITATDTQYF. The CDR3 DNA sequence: TGTGCCACCAGCAGAGGCATAACGGGGATCACGGCCACAGATACGCAGTATTTT.

This chain's CDR3 is CASSLLRAGGTDTQYF. CDR3 in DNA: TGTGCCAGCAGCTTATTGAGGGCCGGGGGGACAGATACGCAGTATTTT. The J gene is TRBJ2-3, the V gene TRBV7-8; 7 nucleotides align to TRBD2. With 2 bases clipped from V and 3 bases from J, the junction kept 8 bases outside the gene matches. The CDR3 length is 16 residues. From germline, CDR1 is SGHVS and CDR2 FQNEAQ.

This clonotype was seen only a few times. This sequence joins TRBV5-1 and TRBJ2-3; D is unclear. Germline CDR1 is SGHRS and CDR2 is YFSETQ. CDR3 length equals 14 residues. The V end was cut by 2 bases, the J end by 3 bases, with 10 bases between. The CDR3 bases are TGCGCCAGCAGCTTATTTGGGTGGACAGATACGCAGTATTTT. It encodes CASSLFGWTDTQYF.